This TCR beta chain was sequenced for a study of glioma-infiltrating T cells. Study-level points and caveats: Tissue-blood divergence was below expectation in non-neoplastic patients, above in gliomas. CDR3 overlap between tissue and blood was very small.

The CDR3 spans 11 residues. Germline CDR1 reads LGHDT; CDR2 reads YNNKEL (reference sequence). This clonotype was detected once. The antigen remains unidentified. A far larger clone is only one base removed, so a read error is likely. Using RNA template, CDR3s of TCR alpha and beta were amplified with iRepertoire arm-PCR. For one-step reverse transcription and amplification, 100-400 ng of tissue mRNA or PBMC total RNA was used. Via MiXCR, TCRdb re-called the multiplex PCR reads, giving one row per CDR3 protein. The sample consists of roughly 200,000 distinct CDR3 sequences, under 55% of them appearing once.

This receptor was taken from a human donor with low-grade glioma or glioblastoma, undergoing nonglioma brain surgery, or in good health (not recorded which). The J gene is TRBJ2-7, the V gene TRBV3-1; no firm D call. The sample was glioma tissue, nonneoplastic brain tissue, or PBMCs (not recorded which). The DNA for the CDR3 is TGTGCCAGCAGCCGCTCCTACGAGAAGTACTTC. Residues: CASSRSYEKYF.